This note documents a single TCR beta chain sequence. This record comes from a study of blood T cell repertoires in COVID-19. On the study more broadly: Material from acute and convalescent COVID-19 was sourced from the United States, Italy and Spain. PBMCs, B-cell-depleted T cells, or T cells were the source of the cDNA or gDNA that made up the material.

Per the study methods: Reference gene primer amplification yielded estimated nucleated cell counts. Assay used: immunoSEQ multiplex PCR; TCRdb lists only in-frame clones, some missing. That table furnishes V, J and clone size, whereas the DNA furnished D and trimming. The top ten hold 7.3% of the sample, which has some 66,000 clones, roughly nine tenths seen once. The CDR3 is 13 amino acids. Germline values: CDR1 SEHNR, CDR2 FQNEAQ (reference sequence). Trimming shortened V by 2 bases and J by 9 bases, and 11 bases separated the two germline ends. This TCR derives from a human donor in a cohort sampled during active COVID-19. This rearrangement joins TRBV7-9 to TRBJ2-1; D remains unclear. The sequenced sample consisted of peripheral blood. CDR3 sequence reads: CASSLMRAIEQFF. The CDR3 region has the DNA TGTGCCAGCAGCTTAATGCGAGCAATTGAGCAGTTCTTC.